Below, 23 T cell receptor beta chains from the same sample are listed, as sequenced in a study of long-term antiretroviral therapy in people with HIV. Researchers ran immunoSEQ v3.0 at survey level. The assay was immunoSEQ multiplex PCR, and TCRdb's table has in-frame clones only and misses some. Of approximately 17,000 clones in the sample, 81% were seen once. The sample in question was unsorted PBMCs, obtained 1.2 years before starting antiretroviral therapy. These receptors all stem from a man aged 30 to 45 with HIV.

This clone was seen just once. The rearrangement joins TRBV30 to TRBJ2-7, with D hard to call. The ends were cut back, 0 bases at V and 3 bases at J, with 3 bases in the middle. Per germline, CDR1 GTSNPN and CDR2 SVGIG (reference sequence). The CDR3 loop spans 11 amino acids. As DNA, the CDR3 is TGTGCCTGGAGTGTGGGCTACGAGCAGTACTTC. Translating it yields CAWSVGYEQYF.

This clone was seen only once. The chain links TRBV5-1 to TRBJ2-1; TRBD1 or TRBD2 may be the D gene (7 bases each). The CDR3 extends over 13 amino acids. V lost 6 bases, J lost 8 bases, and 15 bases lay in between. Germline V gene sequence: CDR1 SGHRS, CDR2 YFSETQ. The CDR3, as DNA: TGCGCCAGCACCTCAGGGGGGGCCGATGAGCAGTTCTTC. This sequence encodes CASTSGGADEQFF. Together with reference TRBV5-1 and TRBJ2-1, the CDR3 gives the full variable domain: KAGVTQTPRYLIKTRGQQVTLSCSPISGHRSVSWYQQTPGQGLQFLFEYFSETQRNKGNFPGRFSGRQFSNSRSEMNVSTLELGDSALYLCASTSGGADEQFFGPGTRLTVL.

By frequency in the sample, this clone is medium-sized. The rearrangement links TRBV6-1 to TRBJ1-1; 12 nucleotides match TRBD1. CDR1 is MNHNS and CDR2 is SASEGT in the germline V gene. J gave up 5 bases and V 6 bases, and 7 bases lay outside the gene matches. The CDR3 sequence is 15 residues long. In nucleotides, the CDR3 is TGTGCCAGCAGCCCCGGGACAGGGGGCTTAACTGAAGCTTTCTTT. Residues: CASSPGTGGLTEAFF.

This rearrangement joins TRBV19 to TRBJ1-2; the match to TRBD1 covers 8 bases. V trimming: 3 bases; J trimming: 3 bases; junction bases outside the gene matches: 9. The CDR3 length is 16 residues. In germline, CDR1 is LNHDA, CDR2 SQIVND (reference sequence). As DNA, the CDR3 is TGTGCCAGTAGTATCCTCCGGGCAGGGGGCGACTATGGCTACACCTTC. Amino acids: CASSILRAGGDYGYTF.

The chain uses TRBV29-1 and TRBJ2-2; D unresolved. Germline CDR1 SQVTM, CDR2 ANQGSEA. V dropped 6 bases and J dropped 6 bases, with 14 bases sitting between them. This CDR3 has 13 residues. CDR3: CSVHFDSAGELFF. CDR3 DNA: TGCAGCGTCCATTTTGACTCCGCCGGGGAGCTGTTTTTT.

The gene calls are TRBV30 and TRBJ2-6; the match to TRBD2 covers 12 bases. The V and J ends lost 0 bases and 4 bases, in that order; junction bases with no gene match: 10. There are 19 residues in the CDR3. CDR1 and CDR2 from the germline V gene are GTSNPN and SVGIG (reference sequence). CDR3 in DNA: TGTGCCTGGAGTGTAGGGCTAGCGGGAGGGCCATCAGGGGCCAACGTCCTGACTTTC. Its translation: CAWSVGLAGGPSGANVLTF.

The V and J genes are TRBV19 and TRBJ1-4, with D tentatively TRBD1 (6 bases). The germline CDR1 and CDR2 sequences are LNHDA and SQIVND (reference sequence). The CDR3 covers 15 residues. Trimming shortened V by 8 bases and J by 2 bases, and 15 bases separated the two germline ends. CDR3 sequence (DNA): TGTGCCAGTGGTGGCAGGGGCTTTACTAATGAAAAACTGTTTTTT. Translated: CASGGRGFTNEKLFF.

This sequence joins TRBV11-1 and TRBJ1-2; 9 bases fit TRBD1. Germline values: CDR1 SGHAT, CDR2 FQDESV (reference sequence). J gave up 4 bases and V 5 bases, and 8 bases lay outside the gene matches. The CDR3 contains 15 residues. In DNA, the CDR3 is TGTGCCAGCAGCCGAACGGGACAGGGCTCCTATGGCTACACCTTC. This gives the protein CASSRTGQGSYGYTF. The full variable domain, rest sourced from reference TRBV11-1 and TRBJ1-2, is EAEVAQSPRYKITEKSQAVAFWCDPISGHATLYWYRQILGQGPELLVQFQDESVVDDSQLPKDRFSAERLKGVDSTLKIQPAELGDSAMYLCASSRTGQGSYGYTFGSGTRLTVV.

The CDR3 DNA reads TGCGCCAGCGGACTAGCGGCCCAGTACGAGCAGTACTTC. Protein: CASGLAAQYEQYF. This chain joins TRBV5-1 and TRBJ2-7; TRBD2 aligns across 10 bases. There are 13 residues in the CDR3. Germline lookup yields CDR1 SGHRS and CDR2 YFSETQ. J gave up 4 bases and V 7 bases, and 5 bases lay outside the gene matches.

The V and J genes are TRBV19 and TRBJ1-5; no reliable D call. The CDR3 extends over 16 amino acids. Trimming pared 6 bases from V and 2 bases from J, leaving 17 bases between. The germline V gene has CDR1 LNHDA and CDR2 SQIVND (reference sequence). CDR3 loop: CASRSEGPPGNQPQHF. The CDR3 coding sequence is TGTGCCAGTAGGTCGGAAGGGCCCCCGGGCAATCAGCCCCAGCATTTT.

The CDR3 here is CASLIPPGGELFF. The CDR3 DNA follows: TGTGCCAGCCTGATACCCCCGGGGGGGGAGCTGTTTTTT. The V call is TRBV2, the J call TRBJ2-2, with D maybe TRBD2 (5 bases). There are 13 residues in the CDR3. The germline V gene encodes CDR1 SNHLY and CDR2 FYNNEI. V shed 8 bases and J shed 8 bases, with 15 bases lying between them.

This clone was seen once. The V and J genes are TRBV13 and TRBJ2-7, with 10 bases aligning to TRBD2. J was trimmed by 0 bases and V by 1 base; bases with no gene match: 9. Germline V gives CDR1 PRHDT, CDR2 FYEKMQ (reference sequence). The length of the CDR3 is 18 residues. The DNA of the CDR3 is TGTGCCAGCAGCTTAGTATCTAGCGGGGGCCCCTACTCCTACGAGCAGTACTTC. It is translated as CASSLVSSGGPYSYEQYF.

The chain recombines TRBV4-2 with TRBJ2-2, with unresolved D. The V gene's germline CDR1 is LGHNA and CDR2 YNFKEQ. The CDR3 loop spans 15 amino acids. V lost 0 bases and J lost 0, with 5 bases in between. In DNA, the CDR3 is TGTGCCAGCAGCCAAGATAACTCGAACACCGGGGAGCTGTTTTTT. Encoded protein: CASSQDNSNTGELFF.

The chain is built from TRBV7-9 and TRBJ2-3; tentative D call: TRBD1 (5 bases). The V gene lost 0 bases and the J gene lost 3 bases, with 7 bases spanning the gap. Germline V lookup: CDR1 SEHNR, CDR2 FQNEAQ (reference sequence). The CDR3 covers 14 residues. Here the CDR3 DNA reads TGTGCCAGCAGCTTAGCGCACAGGACAGATACGCAGTATTTT. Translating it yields CASSLAHRTDTQYF.

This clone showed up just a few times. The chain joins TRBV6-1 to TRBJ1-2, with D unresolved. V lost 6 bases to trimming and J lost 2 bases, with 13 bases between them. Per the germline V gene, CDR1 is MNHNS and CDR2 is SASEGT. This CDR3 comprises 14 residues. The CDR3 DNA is TGTGCCAGCAGGAGTTTGGACCTAAACTATGGCTACACCTTC. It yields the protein CASRSLDLNYGYTF.

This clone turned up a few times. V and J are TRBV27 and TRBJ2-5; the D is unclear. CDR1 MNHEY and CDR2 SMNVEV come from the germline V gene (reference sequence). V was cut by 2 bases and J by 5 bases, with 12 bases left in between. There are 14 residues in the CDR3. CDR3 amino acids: CASSLNVRSETQYF. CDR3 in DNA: TGTGCCAGCAGTTTAAACGTCCGGTCGGAGACCCAGTACTTC.

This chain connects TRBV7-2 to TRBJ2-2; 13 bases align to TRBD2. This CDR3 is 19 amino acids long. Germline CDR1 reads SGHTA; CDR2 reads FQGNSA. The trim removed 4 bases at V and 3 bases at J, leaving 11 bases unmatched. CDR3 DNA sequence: TGTGCCAGCAGCTGGTCCGGACTAGCGGGGGTCGTGGACACCGGGGAGCTGTTTTTT. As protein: CASSWSGLAGVVDTGELFF.

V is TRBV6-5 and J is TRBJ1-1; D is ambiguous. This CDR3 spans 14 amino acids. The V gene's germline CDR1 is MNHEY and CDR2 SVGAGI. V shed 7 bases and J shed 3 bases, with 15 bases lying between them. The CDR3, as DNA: TGTGCCAGCATGATTGCCGGAAGCTACACTGAAGCTTTCTTT. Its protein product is CASMIAGSYTEAFF.

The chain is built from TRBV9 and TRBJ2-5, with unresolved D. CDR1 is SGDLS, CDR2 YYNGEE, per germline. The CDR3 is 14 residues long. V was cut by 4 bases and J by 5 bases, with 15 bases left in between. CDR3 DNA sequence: TGTGCCAGCAGCCCCAGTCCCACTACGGAGACCCAGTACTTC. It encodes CASSPSPTTETQYF.

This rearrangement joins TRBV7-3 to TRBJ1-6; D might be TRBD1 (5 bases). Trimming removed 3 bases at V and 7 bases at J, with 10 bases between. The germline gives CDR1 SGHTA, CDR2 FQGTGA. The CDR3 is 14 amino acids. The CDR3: CASSFQGGNSPLHF. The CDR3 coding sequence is TGTGCCAGCAGCTTTCAGGGTGGGAATTCACCCCTCCACTTT.

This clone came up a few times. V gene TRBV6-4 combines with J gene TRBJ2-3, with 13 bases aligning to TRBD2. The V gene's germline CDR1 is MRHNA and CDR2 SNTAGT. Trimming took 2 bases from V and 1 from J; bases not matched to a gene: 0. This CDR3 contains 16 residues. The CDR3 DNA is TGTGCCAGCAGTGACGGGACTAGCGGGGGCACAGATACGCAGTATTTT. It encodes CASSDGTSGGTDTQYF.

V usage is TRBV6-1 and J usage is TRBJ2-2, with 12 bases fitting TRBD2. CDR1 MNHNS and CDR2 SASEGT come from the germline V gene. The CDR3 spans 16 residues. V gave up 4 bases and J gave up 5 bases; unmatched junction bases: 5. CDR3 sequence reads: CASSALAGGLTGELFF. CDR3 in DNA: TGTGCCAGCAGTGCTCTAGCGGGGGGGTTAACCGGGGAGCTGTTTTTT.

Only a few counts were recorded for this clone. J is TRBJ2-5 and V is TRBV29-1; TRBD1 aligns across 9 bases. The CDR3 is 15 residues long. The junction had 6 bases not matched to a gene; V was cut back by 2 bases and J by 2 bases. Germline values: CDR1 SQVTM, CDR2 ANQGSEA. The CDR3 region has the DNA TGCAGCGTTGAACCCGGACAGGGGCGACAAGAGACCCAGTACTTC. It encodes CSVEPGQGRQETQYF. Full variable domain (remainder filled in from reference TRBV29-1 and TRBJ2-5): SAVISQKPSRDICQRGTSLTIQCQVDSQVTMMFWYRQQPGQSLTLIATANQGSEATYESGFVIDKFPISRPNLTFSTLTVSNMSPEDSSIYLCSVEPGQGRQETQYFGPGTRLLVL.